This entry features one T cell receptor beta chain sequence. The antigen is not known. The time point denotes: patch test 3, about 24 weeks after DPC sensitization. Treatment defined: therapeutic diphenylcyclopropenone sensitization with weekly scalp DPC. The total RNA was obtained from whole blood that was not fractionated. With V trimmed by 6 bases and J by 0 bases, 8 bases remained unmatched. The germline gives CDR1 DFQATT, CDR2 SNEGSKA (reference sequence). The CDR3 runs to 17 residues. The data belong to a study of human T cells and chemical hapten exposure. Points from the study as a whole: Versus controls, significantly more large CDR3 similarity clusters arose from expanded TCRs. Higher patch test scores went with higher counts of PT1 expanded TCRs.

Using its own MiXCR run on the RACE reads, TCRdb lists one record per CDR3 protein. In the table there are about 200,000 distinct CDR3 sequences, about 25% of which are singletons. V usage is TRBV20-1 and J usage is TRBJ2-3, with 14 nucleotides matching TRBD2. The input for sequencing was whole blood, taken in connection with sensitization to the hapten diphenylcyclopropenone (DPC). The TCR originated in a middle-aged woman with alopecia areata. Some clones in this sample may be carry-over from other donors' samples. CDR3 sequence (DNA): TGCAGTGCCCGTTCGGGACTAGCGGGAGTAAGCACAGATACGCAGTATTTT. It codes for CSARSGLAGVSTDTQYF.